Listed here is a single T cell receptor beta chain. This specimen includes other DNA sequences encoding the same CDR3. Researchers ran the assay at a deep level. In the original analysis: ImmunoSEQ yielded junction-only sequences lacking quality scores, so filtering differed. The assay was immunoSEQ multiplex PCR, and TCRdb's table has in-frame clones only and misses some. The V and J calls and clone size come from that table; D and trimming were worked out from the DNA. The sample lists about 2.4 million clones, 80% to 95% occurring once. This sample was taken from a study of shared clonotypes between healthy human individuals. Study details: Three plates were used per donor for CD4 naive, three for CD4 memory, two for CD8 naive and one for CD8 memory.

Trimming cost V 5 bases and J 2 bases, with 12 bases left between them. The germline V gene has CDR1 SEHNR and CDR2 FQNEAQ (reference sequence). This CDR3 contains 14 residues. The sequencing input was naive CD4+ T cells from PBMCs. The subset was: CD45RA+ positively selected. The J gene is TRBJ1-1, the V gene TRBV7-9; D might be TRBD1 (5 bases). The clonotype was recovered from a man aged 18 to 35 in good health. Some clones in this sample may be carry-over from other donors' samples. The CDR3 DNA is TGTGCCAGCAGCCCAGGGAGGGGAAACACTGAAGCTTTCTTT. Residues: CASSPGRGNTEAFF.